The next 17 T cell receptor beta chains were all read from a single sample in a study of CD8 T cells in ankylosing spondylitis. Study results and limitations: What appeared characteristic of ankylosing spondylitis blood was a TCR beta motif of 7 or 8 highly homologous variants.

For these receptors, no antigen is known. TCRdb fed the 5' RACE reads into MiXCR, producing one record per CDR3 protein. The sample records roughly 700,000 distinct CDR3 sequences, under 20% being singletons. Sequencing input: blood, either unsorted or a sorted T cell fraction (not recorded which). The receptors were sampled from a male donor with ankylosing spondylitis.

This clonotype was seen a handful of times. The chain has TRBV11-1 and TRBJ1-1; possible D gene TRBD1, 6 bases. This CDR3 contains 17 residues. Germline V gene sequence: CDR1 SGHAT, CDR2 FQDESV (reference sequence). V lost 0 bases and J lost 6, with 20 bases in between. The CDR3 coding sequence is TGTGCCAGCAGCTTAGCGCCCGACAGGTTGGGAACGGCTGAAGCTTTCTTT. This sequence encodes CASSLAPDRLGTAEAFF.

There are a few counts of this clonotype. The chain carries TRBV27 and TRBJ2-7; a weak D match, TRBD2 (5 bases). The CDR3 is 16 residues long. V lost 4 bases, J lost 5 bases, and 21 bases lay in between. Germline loops: CDR1 MNHEY, CDR2 SMNVEV (reference sequence). In DNA form, the CDR3 reads TGTGCCAGCAGTTCCCTCGATGGAGGCCTGTTGGACGAGCAGTACTTC. Residues: CASSSLDGGLLDEQYF.

The count of this clonotype is one. The chain joins TRBV7-9 to TRBJ2-1, with 8 bases matching TRBD1. Per the germline V gene, CDR1 is SEHNR and CDR2 is FQNEAQ (reference sequence). The CDR3 runs to 15 residues. The V and J ends lost 6 bases and 5 bases, in that order; junction bases with no gene match: 9. The CDR3 DNA follows: TGTGCCAGCAGAGTTCCGGGACAGGTCAACAATGAGCAGTTCTTC. Residues: CASRVPGQVNNEQFF.

This sequence joins TRBV4-3 and TRBJ1-6; the D gene is possibly TRBD1 (6 bases). Trimming cost V 4 bases and J 6 bases, with 19 bases left between them. Germline V gene lookup returns CDR1 LGHNA and CDR2 YSLEER. The CDR3 extends over 17 amino acids. CDR3 DNA sequence: TGCGCCAGCAGCCCAACCGAGTGGGGGCAAAGTAATTCACCCCTCCACTTT. The encoded protein is CASSPTEWGQSNSPLHF.

This clonotype was counted a few times. The CDR3 DNA reads as TGTGCCAGCAGCCAGGGGACTAGCGGGGGGTATAATGAGCAGTTCTTC. Residues: CASSQGTSGGYNEQFF. The V call is TRBV7-2, the J call TRBJ2-1; 15 nucleotides align to TRBD2. Germline values: CDR1 SGHTA, CDR2 FQGNSA. Trimming cost V 5 bases and J 7 bases; bases outside gene matches: 6. CDR3 length equals 16 residues.

J is TRBJ1-2 and V is TRBV7-9; 8 nucleotides line up with TRBD1. This CDR3 is 16 amino acids long. V dropped 1 base and J dropped 4; count of bases not matched to a gene: 8. Germline loops: CDR1 SEHNR, CDR2 FQNEAQ (reference sequence). The CDR3: CASSLEGQEFLYGYTF. For the CDR3, the DNA is TGTGCCAGCAGCTTAGAGGGACAGGAGTTTCTCTATGGCTACACCTTC.

This sequence joins TRBV20-1 and TRBJ2-5, with D unresolved. This CDR3 contains 16 residues. Looked up from germline, CDR1 is DFQATT and CDR2 is SNEGSKA (reference sequence). V lost 0 bases and J lost 2, with 16 bases in between. The CDR3 region has the DNA TGCAGTGCTAGAGATGTTTCCCCGACCCAACAAGAGACCCAGTACTTC. It yields the protein CSARDVSPTQQETQYF.

This chain uses TRBV29-1 with TRBJ2-3, with TRBD2 identical over 11 bases. Germline trimming cut 7 bases from V and 2 bases from J; bases unmatched to any gene: 8. The CDR3 loop spans 15 amino acids. The germline V gene encodes CDR1 SQVTM and CDR2 ANQGSEA. In DNA form, the CDR3 reads TGCAGCGGAGCGGGACTAGCGGAGCCCACAGATACGCAGTATTTT. It yields the protein CSGAGLAEPTDTQYF.

This chain uses TRBV4-2 with TRBJ2-1, with D possibly being TRBD1 (5 bases). This CDR3 has 12 amino acids. CDR1 and CDR2 from the germline V gene are LGHNA and YNFKEQ. V was trimmed by 10 bases and J by 4 bases, leaving 11 bases between them. The CDR3 loop reads CATSGRYNEQFF. CDR3 DNA: TGTGCCACGTCAGGGCGGTACAATGAGCAGTTCTTC.

The CDR3 DNA follows: TGTGCCAGCAGTCCTAGCGGGAGTAGGTACAATGAGCAGTTCTTC. Protein sequence: CASSPSGSRYNEQFF. V and J are TRBV12-3 or TRBV12-4 and TRBJ2-1; TRBD2 matches 10 bases. After removal of 5 bases from V and 4 bases from J, the junction contained 5 bases not matched to a gene. The CDR3 extends over 15 amino acids.

The chain joins TRBV7-8 to TRBJ2-3; D is possibly TRBD2 (6 bases). Per germline, CDR1 SGHVS and CDR2 FQNEAQ. This CDR3 comprises 15 residues. Trimming removed 1 base at V and 3 bases at J, with 11 bases between. The CDR3 protein is CASSLGELATDTQYF. Written as DNA, the CDR3 is TGTGCCAGCAGCTTAGGGGAACTAGCTACAGATACGCAGTATTTT.

CDR3: CASSVGQLDSPLHF. In DNA, the CDR3 is TGTGCCAGCAGTGTCGGACAATTGGATTCACCCCTCCACTTT. The chain links TRBV7-9 to TRBJ1-6; perhaps TRBD1 as D (5 bases). Germline assignment: CDR1 SEHNR and CDR2 FQNEAQ (reference sequence). The CDR3 sequence is 14 residues long. The V gene lost 6 bases and the J gene lost 8 bases, with 14 bases spanning the gap.

This clonotype has a handful of counts. Here the CDR3 DNA reads TGCGCCAGCAGCTTGGTAGTGGTGGGGGCTTCAAATGAGCAGTTCTTC. Translated: CASSLVVVGASNEQFF. This chain connects TRBV5-1 to TRBJ2-1; a weak D match, TRBD1 (6 bases). Germline CDR1 reads SGHRS; CDR2 reads YFSETQ. CDR3 length: 16 amino acids. The germline V and J ends were trimmed by 0 bases and 7 bases, with 17 bases remaining between them.

This sequence joins TRBV5-1 and TRBJ2-3, with D possibly matching TRBD1 (5 bases). CDR1 and CDR2 from the germline V gene are SGHRS and YFSETQ. CDR3 length equals 15 residues. Trimming removed 0 bases at V and 2 bases at J, with 10 bases between. The CDR3 DNA is TGCGCCAGCAGCTTGGGGACATCCCTCACAGATACGCAGTATTTT. It specifies CASSLGTSLTDTQYF.

This clonotype showed up just a few times. This chain connects TRBV12-3 or TRBV12-4 to TRBJ1-2; perhaps TRBD1 as D (5 bases). The CDR3 sequence is 15 residues long. V gave up 6 bases and J gave up 5 bases, with 19 bases separating them. CDR3 nucleotide sequence: TGTGCCAGCAGCCCAGTCGGGGGAGAGGAGTATGGCTACACCTTC. Its translation: CASSPVGGEEYGYTF.

This clonotype was detected only once. The chain is built from TRBV4-1 and TRBJ2-7; no definite D call. Germline loops: CDR1 MGHRA, CDR2 YSYEKL. The CDR3 runs to 15 residues. V lost 1 base to trimming and J lost 0 bases, with 10 bases between them. This CDR3 is CASSQGLGNSYEQYF. Here the CDR3 DNA reads TGCGCCAGCAGCCAAGGACTTGGCAACTCCTACGAGCAGTACTTC.

This clonotype appeared a few times. The V and J genes are TRBV9 and TRBJ1-4, with D uncertain. The V end lost 2 bases, the J end lost 3 bases, and 5 bases lay between the germline ends. The length of the CDR3 is 13 residues. Germline assignment: CDR1 SGDLS and CDR2 YYNGEE. This CDR3 is CASSVRANEKLFF. CDR3 sequence (DNA): TGTGCCAGCAGCGTGCGGGCTAATGAAAAACTGTTTTTT.